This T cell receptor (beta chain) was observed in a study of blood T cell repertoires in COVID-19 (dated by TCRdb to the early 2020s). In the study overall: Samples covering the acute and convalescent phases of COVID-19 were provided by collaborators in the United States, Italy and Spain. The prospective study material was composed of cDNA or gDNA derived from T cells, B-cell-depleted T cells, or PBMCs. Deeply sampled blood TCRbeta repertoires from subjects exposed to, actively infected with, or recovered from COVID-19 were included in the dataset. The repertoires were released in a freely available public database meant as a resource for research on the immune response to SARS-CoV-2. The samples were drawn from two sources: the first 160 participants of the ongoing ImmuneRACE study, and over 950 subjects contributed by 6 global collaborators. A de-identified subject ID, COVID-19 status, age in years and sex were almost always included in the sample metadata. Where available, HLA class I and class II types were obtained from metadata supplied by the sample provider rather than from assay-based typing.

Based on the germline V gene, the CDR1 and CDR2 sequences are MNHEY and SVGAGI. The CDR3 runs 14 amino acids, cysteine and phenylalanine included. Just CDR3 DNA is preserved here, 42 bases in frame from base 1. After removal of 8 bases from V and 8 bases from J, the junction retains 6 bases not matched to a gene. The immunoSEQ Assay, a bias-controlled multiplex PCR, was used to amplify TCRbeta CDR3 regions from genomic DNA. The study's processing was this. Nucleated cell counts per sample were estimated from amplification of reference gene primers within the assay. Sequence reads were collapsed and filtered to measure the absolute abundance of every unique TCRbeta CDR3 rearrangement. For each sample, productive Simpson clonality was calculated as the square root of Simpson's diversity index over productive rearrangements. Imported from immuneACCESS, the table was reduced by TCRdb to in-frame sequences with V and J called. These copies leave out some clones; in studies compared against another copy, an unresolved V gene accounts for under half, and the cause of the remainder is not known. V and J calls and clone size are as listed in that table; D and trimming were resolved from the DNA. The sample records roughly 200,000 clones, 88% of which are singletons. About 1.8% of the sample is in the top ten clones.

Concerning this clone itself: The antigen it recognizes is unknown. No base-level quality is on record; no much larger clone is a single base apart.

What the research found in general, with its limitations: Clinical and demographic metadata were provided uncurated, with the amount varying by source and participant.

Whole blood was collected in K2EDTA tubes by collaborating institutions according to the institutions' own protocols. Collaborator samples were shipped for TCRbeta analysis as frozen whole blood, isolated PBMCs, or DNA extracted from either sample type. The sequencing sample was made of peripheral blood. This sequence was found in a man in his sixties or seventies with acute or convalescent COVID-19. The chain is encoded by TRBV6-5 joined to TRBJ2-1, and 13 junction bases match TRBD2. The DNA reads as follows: TGTGCCAGCGGGGGACTAGCGGGAATGGATGAGCAGTTCTTC. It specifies CASGGLAGMDEQFF.